This T cell receptor beta chain was documented in a study of blood T cell repertoires in COVID-19. Turning to the study itself: The samples span acute and convalescent COVID-19 from the United States, Italy and Spain. PBMCs, B-cell-depleted T cells, or T cells provided the cDNA or gDNA that made up the material.

Original analysis: Estimated nucleated cell counts came from reference gene primer amplification. Profiled with immunoSEQ multiplex PCR; TCRdb holds only in-frame clones, not every one. The V and J calls and clone size were taken over from that table, and D and trimming were inferred from the DNA. This repertoire shows some 87,000 clones, 65% to 80% found once; its top ten account for around 21%. The receptor comes from a woman over 75 with active or convalescent COVID-19. Input material: peripheral blood.

In DNA form, the CDR3 reads TGTGCTAGTGGTTTGGTACTAGCGGGGGGGGATACGCAGTATTTT. Its protein product is CASGLVLAGGDTQYF. This chain joins TRBV12-5 and TRBJ2-3; 13 bases are a match to TRBD2. The ends lost 0 bases at V and 6 bases at J; junction bases unmatched: 0. Germline CDR1 and CDR2: LGHNT and FRNRAP. The CDR3 is 15 residues long.